The 29 T cell receptor beta chains below come from one sample, sequenced in a study of shared clonotypes between healthy human individuals. The repertoire was sequenced with immunoSEQ multiplex PCR; TCRdb's copy has only in-frame clones and lacks some. The sample records roughly 1,000,000 clones, approximately 80% being singletons. The source material was memory CD4+ T cells from PBMCs. Subset in this sample: CD45RA-negative fraction. These receptors were collected from a man between 18 and 29 years old in good health. Some clones in this sample may be carry-over from other donors' samples.

The V gene is TRBV6-1, the J gene TRBJ2-7; TRBD1 might be the D (5 bases). The CDR3 covers 14 residues. Trimming took off 2 bases at V and 3 bases at J, with 11 bases between the two ends. Germline lookup yields CDR1 MNHNS and CDR2 SASEGT. The CDR3 spells CASSEQGVHYEQYF. CDR3 coding DNA: TGTGCCAGCAGTGAACAGGGCGTCCACTACGAGCAGTACTTC.

About this clone: This could be a read error, since a much larger clone is one nucleotide away. The chain combines TRBV30 with TRBJ2-1; D gene unclear. The germline gives CDR1 GTSNPN, CDR2 SVGIG (reference sequence). The CDR3 covers 12 residues. The CDR3 region is CARSRKYNEQFF. CDR3 bases: TGTGCCCGGAGTCGGAAATACAATGAGCAGTTCTTC.

The chain combines TRBV6-1 with TRBJ2-2; D possibly corresponds to TRBD2 (5 bases). The CDR3 is made up of 13 amino acids. Trimming took off 8 bases at V and 4 bases at J, with 11 bases between the two ends. In germline, CDR1 is MNHNS, CDR2 SASEGT. In DNA, the CDR3 is TGTGCCAGCCCCTTCGGAGGCACCGGGGAGCTGTTTTTT. Its translation is CASPFGGTGELFF.

CDR3 in DNA: TGCGCCAGCAGCCCCTCCCAGGTCAGGGACACCATATATTTT. This translates into CASSPSQVRDTIYF. This chain links TRBV4-1 with TRBJ1-3; a weak D match, TRBD1 (5 bases). The ends were cut back, 4 bases at V and 8 bases at J, with 15 bases in the middle. CDR3 size: 14 residues. Germline lookup yields CDR1 MGHRA and CDR2 YSYEKL.

The chain has TRBV5-1 and TRBJ1-2; TRBD1 agrees at 8 bases. The CDR3 consists of 16 residues. CDR1 and CDR2 from the germline V gene are SGHRS and YFSETQ. Trimming at V came to 5 bases and at J to 2 bases, leaving 11 bases not matched to a gene. CDR3 nucleotides: TGCGCCAGCAGACGCGCAGGGGGCGAGCAGAACTATGGCTACACCTTC. Translating it yields CASRRAGGEQNYGYTF.

This sequence joins TRBV29-1 and TRBJ2-2; D gene unclear. V was cut by 4 bases and J by 4 bases, with 16 bases left in between. Germline lookup yields CDR1 SQVTM and CDR2 ANQGSEA. The CDR3 totals 15 residues. CDR3 DNA sequence: TGCAGCGTTGCCGGCCAGAGTCGGAGCACCGGGGAGCTGTTTTTT. This codes for CSVAGQSRSTGELFF.

The V call is TRBV1, the J call TRBJ2-3; no DNA check was done on the table's D call, TRBD2. TRBV1 is marked as a pseudogene. The CDR3 totals 16 residues. CDR3 region: CTSSQGQGLWGDTQYF. The CDR3 DNA follows: TGCACCAGCAGCCAAGGCCAGGGACTTTGGGGGGATACGCAGTATTTT.

This clone was picked up a small number of times. This chain uses TRBV28 with TRBJ1-2, with a tentative D call TRBD1 (5 bases). The CDR3 runs 13 residues. Germline assignment: CDR1 MDHEN and CDR2 SYDVKM. The V end was cut by 3 bases, the J end by 3 bases, with 8 bases between. CDR3 residues: CASSLVQDYGYTF. The CDR3 region has the DNA TGTGCCAGCAGTTTGGTACAGGACTATGGCTACACCTTC.

This clone was counted once. The chain carries TRBV10-3 and TRBJ2-3; possible D gene TRBD1, 5 bases. The CDR3 is 15 residues long. Germline V lookup: CDR1 ENHRY, CDR2 SYGVKD. The V end was cut by 2 bases, the J end by 1 base, with 10 bases between. CDR3 sequence reads: CAISEVTDGTDTQYF. The CDR3 DNA reads as TGTGCCATCAGTGAGGTGACAGACGGCACAGATACGCAGTATTTT.

The V call is TRBV5-5, the J call TRBJ2-7; D remains unclear. Trimming cost V 4 bases and J 2 bases, with 13 bases left between them. CDR3 length: 14 amino acids. Germline CDR1 and CDR2: SGHKS and YYEKEE (reference sequence). CDR3 in DNA: TGTGCCAGCAGCCCGGACGGCAGGCCCTACGAGCAGTACTTC. This gives the protein CASSPDGRPYEQYF.

V and J are TRBV28 and TRBJ1-2; D perhaps matches TRBD1 (5 bases). The CDR3 is 14 residues long. Germline V gene data show CDR1 as MDHEN and CDR2 as SYDVKM. V was shortened by 5 bases and J by 5 bases, with 15 bases between the two germline ends. In nucleotides, the CDR3 is TGTGCCAGCAGTCCGCTGGGACTGATATATGGCTACACCTTC. Translated: CASSPLGLIYGYTF.

This chain uses TRBV28 with TRBJ2-1, with 11 bases aligning to TRBD2. The CDR3 runs 16 residues. Germline CDR1 is MDHEN and CDR2 is SYDVKM. V lost 5 bases to trimming and J lost 8 bases; unmatched junction nucleotides: 11. The CDR3 sequence is CASSPGLAGLRDEQFF. In DNA, the CDR3 is TGTGCCAGCAGTCCAGGACTAGCGGGCCTCCGGGATGAGCAGTTCTTC.

Points on this clone: The same CDR3 also results from other DNA sequences found in this sample. The chain links TRBV10-3 to TRBJ1-5, with TRBD1 matching 7 bases. The length of the CDR3 is 14 residues. V dropped 0 bases and J dropped 7; count of bases not matched to a gene: 3. In germline, CDR1 is ENHRY, CDR2 SYGVKD. The CDR3 spells CAISESQGEQPQHF. CDR3 DNA sequence: TGTGCCATCAGTGAGTCCCAGGGGGAGCAGCCCCAGCATTTT.

This clone showed up just once. The DNA for the CDR3 is TGTGCCAGCAGCCGGACAACCTACGAGCAGTACTTC. Amino acids: CASSRTTYEQYF. V and J are TRBV2 and TRBJ2-7, with D possibly matching TRBD1 (5 bases). The CDR3 spans 12 residues. V lost 6 bases and J lost 2, with 8 bases in between. Per germline, CDR1 SNHLY and CDR2 FYNNEI.

The chain employs TRBV5-6 and TRBJ2-7; TRBD2 agrees at 14 bases. Trimming at V came to 7 bases and at J to 1 base, leaving 10 bases not matched to a gene. The CDR3 has 17 amino acids. CDR1 SGHDT and CDR2 YYEEEE come from the germline V gene. The CDR3 DNA sequence: TGTGCCAGCTCGACGACTAGCGGGAGGGCCTTATCCTACGAGCAGTACTTC. It encodes CASSTTSGRALSYEQYF.

This clone was seen just once. The chain combines TRBV6-1 with TRBJ2-7; D gene ambiguous. Trimming removed 4 bases at V and 2 bases at J, with 15 bases between. The length of the CDR3 is 15 residues. Germline CDR1 is MNHNS and CDR2 is SASEGT. The CDR3 bases are TGTGCCAGCAGTGGGACCGGTGTTGGGACCTACGAGCAGTACTTC. Translation gives CASSGTGVGTYEQYF.

J is TRBJ2-3 and V is TRBV5-1, with TRBD2 as a possible D gene (6 bases). Germline CDR1 is SGHRS and CDR2 is YFSETQ. This CDR3 is 14 amino acids long. V shed 4 bases and J shed 2 bases, with 11 bases lying between them. In nucleotides, the CDR3 is TGCGCCAGCAGCGTGGGGGGATTCACAGATACGCAGTATTTT. Protein: CASSVGGFTDTQYF.

The chain combines TRBV2 with TRBJ2-3, with 8 bases aligning to TRBD2. Germline-derived CDR1 and CDR2 are SNHLY and FYNNEI. V shed 7 bases and J 5 bases; nucleotides not matched to a gene: 11. The CDR3 loop spans 15 amino acids. CDR3 loop: CASTKQREYEDTQYF. Written as DNA, the CDR3 is TGTGCCAGCACCAAACAGCGGGAGTACGAAGATACGCAGTATTTT.

J is TRBJ1-5 and V is TRBV7-9; D is undetermined. Trimming left V 2 bases short and J 3 bases short, with 8 bases between. The CDR3 extends over 14 amino acids. Germline V lookup: CDR1 SEHNR, CDR2 FQNEAQ (reference sequence). The CDR3 region has the DNA TGTGCCAGCAGCTTAAATGGTCACAATCAGCCCCAGCATTTT. This encodes CASSLNGHNQPQHF.

This clone was seen more than once but under ten times. The rearrangement joins TRBV27 to TRBJ2-7; D is tentatively TRBD1 or TRBD2 (6 bases each). Germline CDR1 MNHEY, CDR2 SMNVEV (reference sequence). V was trimmed by 3 bases and J by 4 bases, leaving 16 bases between them. The CDR3 spans 15 residues. CDR3 coding DNA: TGTGCCAGCAGTTTCGTAACAGAAGGGGGGTACGAGCAGTACTTC. Protein: CASSFVTEGGYEQYF.

The CDR3 protein is CASSPPGGDVGNQPQHF. CDR3 bases: TGTGCCAGCTCACCACCGGGAGGGGACGTGGGCAATCAGCCCCAGCATTTT. This chain connects TRBV18 to TRBJ1-5, with a possible D match to TRBD1 (5 bases). Germline CDR1 reads KGHSH; CDR2 reads LQKENI. V lost 0 bases and J lost 2, with 14 bases in between. This CDR3 is 17 amino acids long.

As to this clone: Other nucleotide sequences from this sample produce the same CDR3. The chain carries TRBV5-1 and TRBJ1-2; 8 bases align to TRBD1. Germline lookup yields CDR1 SGHRS and CDR2 YFSETQ. The junction had 1 base not matched to a gene; V was cut back by 2 bases and J by 1 base. This CDR3 region has 14 residues. The CDR3 here is CASSLQGVNYGYTF. CDR3 nucleotide sequence: TGCGCCAGCAGCTTACAGGGGGTTAACTATGGCTACACCTTC.

The chain carries TRBV7-2 and TRBJ2-7; no reliable D call. The ends were cut back, 5 bases at V and 1 base at J, with 9 bases in the middle. The length of the CDR3 is 13 residues. The germline V gene has CDR1 SGHTA and CDR2 FQGNSA. As DNA, the CDR3 is TGTGCCAGCAGCCCGCAACAGTCCTACGAGCAGTACTTC. This encodes CASSPQQSYEQYF.

The chain carries TRBV27 and TRBJ1-2, with no clear D. With 8 bases removed from V and 0 bases from J, the gap between germline ends came to 13 bases. Germline V gives CDR1 MNHEY, CDR2 SMNVEV (reference sequence). The CDR3 is 14 residues long. CDR3 amino acids: CASRMLPSNYGYTF. As DNA, the CDR3 is TGTGCCAGCCGCATGCTACCGTCTAACTATGGCTACACCTTC.

This chain links TRBV5-8 with TRBJ2-1; TRBD1 aligns across 8 bases. The V segment lost 4 bases and the J segment 5 bases; nucleotides outside the gene matches: 5. This CDR3 has 14 amino acids. Germline CDR1 reads SGHTS; CDR2 reads YDEGEE. DNA of the CDR3: TGTGCCAGCAGCGGAGGGGACAGGCACAATGAGCAGTTCTTC. Its protein is CASSGGDRHNEQFF.

This clone was counted at least ten times. The CDR3 nucleotides read TGTGCCAGCAGCTCCACCCCGGGACAGGGTGGGACTGAAGCTTTCTTT. Encoded protein: CASSSTPGQGGTEAFF. The chain couples TRBV5-6 to TRBJ1-1, with TRBD1 identical over 9 bases. Germline CDR1 reads SGHDT; CDR2 reads YYEEEE. The length of the CDR3 is 16 residues. V shed 3 bases, J shed 5 bases, and the junction held 11 bases outside the gene matches.

This chain joins TRBV7-9 and TRBJ1-1; D unclear. Germline V gene sequence: CDR1 SEHNR, CDR2 FQNEAQ (reference sequence). This CDR3 region has 14 residues. V lost 5 bases to trimming and J lost 1 base, with 11 bases between them. CDR3 in DNA: TGTGCCAGCAGCCTAATGGGGTGGAACACTGAAGCTTTCTTT. Amino acid sequence: CASSLMGWNTEAFF.

The chain combines TRBV27 with TRBJ2-1; weak D call: TRBD1 (5 bases). The CDR3 is made up of 15 amino acids. CDR1 is MNHEY, CDR2 SMNVEV, per germline (reference sequence). Trimming removed 7 bases at V and 5 bases at J, with 18 bases between. The CDR3 sequence: CASKMRPQGDNEQFF. CDR3 sequence (DNA): TGTGCCAGCAAGATGAGGCCGCAAGGGGACAATGAGCAGTTCTTC.

The chain has TRBV30 and TRBJ1-1; D remains ambiguous. The germline CDR1 and CDR2 sequences are GTSNPN and SVGIG (reference sequence). CDR3 length: 12 amino acids. V lost 0 bases, J lost 6 bases, and 8 bases lay in between. CDR3 DNA sequence: TGTGCCTGGAGTGTGATTCACGCTGAAGCTTTCTTT. Translation gives CAWSVIHAEAFF.